This TCR beta chain is from a study of T cell repertoires in cytomegalovirus infection (dated by TCRdb to between 2018 and 2021). In terms of the full investigation: Donor HLA type was relevant to the analysis, because carriage of CMV infection together with the matching HLA type was indicated by public TCR beta signatures. The investigation overall reported the following: The ex vivo response was dominated by HLA-C-restricted CMV-specific TCR beta clonotypes, which also provided the single most frequent clonotype in two of eight donors. In both this cohort and an independent approximately 350-donor cohort, the cumulative frequency of public TCR beta family members distinguished carriers of CMV infection plus the relevant HLA type.

The CDR3 contains 13 residues, cysteine and phenylalanine counted. Only the CDR3 portion is preserved as DNA: 39 bases, with reading frame beginning at the first base. V sheds 2 bases and J sheds 2 bases, leaving 7 bases between their ends. CDR1 and CDR2, per the germline V gene, are MGHRA and YSYEKL. The run used an Illumina HiSeq 1500. The public reads were reprocessed in TCRdb via fastp at Q25 and MiXCR, keeping in-frame beta chains. A single entry per CDR3 protein holds the most common genes and DNA from its merged rows. The sample contains around 550,000 distinct CDR3 sequences, roughly 29% of them found a single time. The ten largest clonotypes hold roughly 13% of the sample. A few counts support this clonotype. Its antigen is currently not known. Base qualities are not recorded, but no much larger clone differs from it by a single base.

The sequence joins TRBV4-1 to TRBJ2-7; the D gene identity is not certain. This receptor was identified in a human donor in good health (CMV status not recorded). Some clones in this sample may be carry-over from other donors' samples. Material: PBMCs. The CDR3 amino acid sequence is: CASSQTMTYEQYF. The DNA sequence is given as TGCGCCAGCAGCCAAACTATGACCTACGAGCAGTACTTC.